These 17 T cell receptor beta chains were sequenced from one sample in a study of control samples from healthy donors and cancer patients. Sequenced by immunoSEQ multiplex PCR; TCRdb stores in-frame clones only, minus some. The sample yields over 100,000 clones, around 92% seen once. The sequenced sample consisted of blood. These receptors all stem from a woman aged 50 to 60 in good health.

The V gene is TRBV20-1, the J gene TRBJ1-2, with D possibly TRBD1 on 5 matching bases. Germline V lookup: CDR1 DFQATT, CDR2 SNEGSKA (reference sequence). The CDR3 runs to 11 residues. Trimming took 4 bases from V and 3 from J, leaving 6 bases between them. CDR3 sequence reads: CSATGDYGYTF. The CDR3 bases are TGCAGTGCTACGGGGGACTATGGCTACACCTTC.

The V gene is TRBV5-1, the J gene TRBJ1-2; TRBD1 might be the D (5 bases). V was shortened by 1 base and J by 4 bases, with 20 bases between the two germline ends. The CDR3 totals 17 residues. Germline assignment: CDR1 SGHRS and CDR2 YFSETQ. The CDR3 nucleotides are TGCGCCAGCAGCTTGCCCAACCCGGCGGGACCGGTCTATGGCTACACCTTC. Translating it yields CASSLPNPAGPVYGYTF.

J is TRBJ1-2 and V is TRBV30; 9 bases agree with TRBD1. Trimming at V came to 2 bases and at J to 4 bases, leaving 5 bases not matched to a gene. CDR1 and CDR2 from the germline V gene are GTSNPN and SVGIG (reference sequence). The length of the CDR3 is 14 residues. The chain's CDR3 is CAWSTGTGSYGYTF. In nucleotides, the CDR3 is TGTGCCTGGAGTACCGGGACAGGGAGCTATGGCTACACCTTC.

This chain connects TRBV28 to TRBJ2-7; D perhaps matches TRBD2 (6 bases). CDR1 MDHEN and CDR2 SYDVKM come from the germline V gene. V shed 5 bases and J shed 3 bases, with 14 bases lying between them. This CDR3 spans 14 amino acids. The CDR3 DNA reads TGTGCCAGCAGTCCCGGGGGTTCCTACTACGAGCAGTACTTC. Residues: CASSPGGSYYEQYF.

The rearrangement links TRBV29-1 to TRBJ1-2; D is undetermined. V lost 3 bases, J lost 2 bases, and 13 bases lay in between. Germline V gene sequence: CDR1 SQVTM, CDR2 ANQGSEA. The CDR3 spans 14 residues. CDR3 amino acids: CSVDWGLENYGYTF. CDR3 DNA sequence: TGCAGCGTTGACTGGGGTCTAGAAAACTATGGCTACACCTTC.

CDR3: CASSLGPTGAGELFF. The CDR3 region has the DNA TGTGCCAGCAGCTTAGGGCCGACAGGGGCCGGGGAGCTGTTTTTT. The chain uses TRBV7-2 and TRBJ2-2, with 8 positions matching TRBD1. With V trimmed by 1 base and J by 6 bases, 4 bases remained unmatched. The CDR3 runs 15 residues. Germline V gene data show CDR1 as SGHTA and CDR2 as FQGNSA.

The rearrangement links TRBV19 to TRBJ1-6; D call uncertain. Trimming took off 1 base at V and 0 bases at J, with 13 bases between the two ends. The CDR3 consists of 18 residues. CDR1 is LNHDA and CDR2 is SQIVND in the germline V gene (reference sequence). The CDR3 nucleotides read TGTGCCAGTAGTATAGCCGGAGGAATAAGCTCCTATAATTCACCCCTCCACTTT. Translation: CASSIAGGISSYNSPLHF.

J is TRBJ1-4 and V is TRBV30, with no clear D. Per the germline V gene, CDR1 is GTSNPN and CDR2 is SVGIG (reference sequence). This CDR3 contains 13 residues. V was cut by 1 base and J by 4 bases, with 7 bases left in between. CDR3 sequence: CAWSGRNNEKLFF. CDR3 bases: TGTGCCTGGAGTGGGAGAAATAATGAAAAACTGTTTTTT.

This chain uses TRBV19 with TRBJ1-1; 8 bases are shared with TRBD1. V was clipped by 2 bases and J by 0 bases; unmatched bases: 2. The germline V gene has CDR1 LNHDA and CDR2 SQIVND (reference sequence). This CDR3 has 15 amino acids. This CDR3 is CASSINRGVNTEAFF. DNA of the CDR3: TGTGCCAGTAGTATAAACAGGGGGGTGAACACTGAAGCTTTCTTT.

The J gene is TRBJ1-1, the V gene TRBV6-5, with a tentative D call TRBD1 (6 bases). There are 16 residues in the CDR3. V shed 3 bases and J shed 2 bases, with 16 bases lying between them. Germline V CDR1 and CDR2: MNHEY, SVGAGI. CDR3 in amino acids: CASSYKYGGSNTEAFF. The CDR3 bases are TGTGCCAGCAGTTATAAGTATGGGGGCTCAAACACTGAAGCTTTCTTT.

J is TRBJ1-1 and V is TRBV18; TRBD1 is a possible D gene (6 bases). Trimming took 6 bases from V and 5 from J, leaving 16 bases between them. The germline V gene encodes CDR1 KGHSH and CDR2 LQKENI. The CDR3 covers 14 residues. CDR3 sequence reads: CASSLWGARTEAFF. In DNA, the CDR3 is TGTGCCAGCTCCCTCTGGGGGGCGAGGACTGAAGCTTTCTTT.

Written as DNA, the CDR3 is TGTGCCAGCAGCTTGGGGCCGGGACTAGCGTTCACCGGGGAGCTGTTTTTT. Protein product: CASSLGPGLAFTGELFF. This rearrangement joins TRBV5-4 to TRBJ2-2, with 10 bases matching TRBD2. CDR1 and CDR2 (germline): SGHNT, YYREEE (reference sequence). This CDR3 has 17 amino acids. V lost 0 bases to trimming and J lost 4 bases; unmatched junction nucleotides: 6.

V gene TRBV3-1 (or the pseudogene TRBV3-2) combines with J gene TRBJ2-1, with D unresolved. V lost 0 bases to trimming and J lost 0 bases, with 6 bases between them. CDR3 length: 15 amino acids. Germline CDR1 reads LGHDT; CDR2 reads YNNKEL (reference sequence). In DNA form, the CDR3 reads TGTGCCAGCAGCCAAGACTCTAGCTCCTACAATGAGCAGTTCTTC. Residues: CASSQDSSSYNEQFF.

CDR3 protein: CASTLGHSNTEAFF. CDR3 in DNA: TGTGCCAGCACCCTAGGCCACTCGAACACTGAAGCTTTCTTT. The rearrangement links TRBV28 to TRBJ1-1; D call uncertain. V lost 7 bases, J lost 1 base, and 13 bases lay in between. There are 14 residues in the CDR3. Germline V gene sequence: CDR1 MDHEN, CDR2 SYDVKM.

The CDR3 DNA is TGTGCCTGGAGTGGGGACGGCAGGGGAAATGAAAAACTGTTTTTT. Protein product: CAWSGDGRGNEKLFF. The chain uses TRBV30 and TRBJ1-4, with D perhaps matching TRBD1 (6 bases). The CDR3 is made up of 15 amino acids. Germline V gene sequence: CDR1 GTSNPN, CDR2 SVGIG (reference sequence). The germline V and J ends were trimmed by 1 base and 5 bases, with 14 bases remaining between them.

The chain uses TRBV30 and TRBJ1-2; TRBD1 aligns across 7 bases. This CDR3 is 13 amino acids long. With V trimmed by 5 bases and J by 0 bases, 3 bases remained unmatched. The V gene's germline CDR1 is GTSNPN and CDR2 SVGIG (reference sequence). For the CDR3, the DNA is TGTGCCTGGCTGGACAGGACTAACTATGGCTACACCTTC. This codes for CAWLDRTNYGYTF.

The V gene is TRBV18, the J gene TRBJ1-3; TRBD1 might be the D (5 bases). The germline V gene encodes CDR1 KGHSH and CDR2 LQKENI. The CDR3 sequence is 17 residues long. V was pared by 1 base and J by 0 bases, with 13 bases between. The CDR3 loop reads CASSPRRQSNSGNTIYF. For the CDR3, the DNA is TGTGCCAGCTCACCACGAAGACAGTCTAACTCTGGAAACACCATATATTTT. Based on the CDR3 plus reference TRBV18 and TRBJ1-3, the full variable domain is NAGVMQNPRHLVRRRGQEARLRCSPMKGHSHVYWYRQLPEEGLKFMVYLQKENIIDESGMPKERFSAEFPKEGPSILRIQQVVRGDSAAYFCASSPRRQSNSGNTIYFGEGSWLTVV.